The 3 T cell receptor beta chains below all came from one sample that was sequenced in a study of beta chain features in type 1 diabetes. Every bit of the isolated RNA underwent reverse transcription, so sequencing read expressed TCRB transcripts. Only in-frame clones appear in the TCRdb table, and some are missing; sequencing was by immunoSEQ multiplex PCR. The sample lists 850,000 to 900,000 clones; about a sixth were seen once. Sequencing used naive CD4+ T cells from blood. These receptors were collected from a woman under 30 in good health.

This clone appeared a few times. The rearrangement links TRBV27 to TRBJ1-5, with a possible D match to TRBD1 (5 bases). This CDR3 is 14 amino acids long. With 5 bases removed from V and 4 bases from J, the gap between germline ends came to 12 bases. Germline CDR1 and CDR2: MNHEY and SMNVEV (reference sequence). CDR3 bases: TGTGCCAGCAGTAAAAACCAGGGAAATCAGCCCCAGCATTTT. Its protein product is CASSKNQGNQPQHF.

The gene calls are TRBV11-2 and TRBJ1-3; 9 positions match TRBD1. The V gene's germline CDR1 is SGHAT and CDR2 FQNNGV. Germline trimming cut 7 bases from V and 1 base from J; bases unmatched to any gene: 5. This CDR3 is 15 amino acids long. CDR3 protein: CASNDRGRSGNTIYF. CDR3 bases: TGTGCCAGCAATGACAGGGGGAGATCTGGAAACACCATATATTTT.

V is TRBV18 and J is TRBJ2-1; 10 bases match TRBD1. The CDR3 is 14 residues long. Germline values: CDR1 KGHSH, CDR2 LQKENI. Trimming at V came to 4 bases and at J to 8 bases, leaving 5 bases not matched to a gene. Written as DNA, the CDR3 is TGTGCCAGCTCACAAACCGGGACAGGGGATGAGCAGTTCTTC. Protein: CASSQTGTGDEQFF.